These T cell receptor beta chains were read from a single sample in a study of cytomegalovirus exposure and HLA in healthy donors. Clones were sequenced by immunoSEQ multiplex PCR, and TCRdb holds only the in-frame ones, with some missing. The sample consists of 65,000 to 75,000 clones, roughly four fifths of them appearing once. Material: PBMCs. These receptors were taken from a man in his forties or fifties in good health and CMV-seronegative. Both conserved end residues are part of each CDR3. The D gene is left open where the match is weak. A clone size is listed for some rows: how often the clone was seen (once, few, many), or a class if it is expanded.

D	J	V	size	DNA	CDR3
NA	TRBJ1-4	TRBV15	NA	TGTGCCACCAGCAGAGGGGGAGTGGGCGAAAAACTGTTTTTT	CATSRGGVGEKLFF
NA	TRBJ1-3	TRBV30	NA	TGTGCCTACGAGCCAGGGATGACTGGAAACACCATATATTTT	CAYEPGMTGNTIYF
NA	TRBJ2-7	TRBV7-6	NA	TGTGCCAGCAGCTTAGAGGTCGGAGCCTACGAGCAGTACTTC	CASSLEVGAYEQYF
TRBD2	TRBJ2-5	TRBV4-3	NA	TGCGCCAGCAGCCAAGATCTACTAGCGGATAAAGAGACCCAGTACTTC	CASSQDLLADKETQYF
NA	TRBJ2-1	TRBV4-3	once	TGCGCCAGCAGCCTGGACTGGCGCAATGAGCAGTTCTTC	CASSLDWRNEQFF
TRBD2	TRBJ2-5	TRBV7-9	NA	TGTGCCAGCAGCTTTAGCCTGACTAGCGGGATCGTTGGGAGAGAGACCCAGTACTTC	CASSFSLTSGIVGRETQYF
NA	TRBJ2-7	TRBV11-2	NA	TGTGCCAGCAGCTTAGTCCAGAGGGAGCAGTACTTC	CASSLVQREQYF
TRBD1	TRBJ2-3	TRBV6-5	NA	TGTGCCAGCAGGGACAGGGGGCTGGCAGATACGCAGTATTTT	CASRDRGLADTQYF
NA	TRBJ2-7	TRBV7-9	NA	TGTGCCAGCAGCTTCGCCTACGAGCAGTACTTC	CASSFAYEQYF
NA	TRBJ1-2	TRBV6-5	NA	TGTGCCAGCAGCCGCATCCCCCCAGGGGACTATGGCTACACCTTC	CASSRIPPGDYGYTF
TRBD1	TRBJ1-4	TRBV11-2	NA	TGTGCCAGCAACTCCATCGGGACAGGGGGCGAAAAACTGTTTTTT	CASNSIGTGGEKLFF
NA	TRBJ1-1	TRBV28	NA	TGTGCCAGCAGTATAATAGGACAGCCGGGAAACACTGAAGCTTTCTTT	CASSIIGQPGNTEAFF
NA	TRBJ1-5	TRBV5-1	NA	TGCGCCAGCAGCTTGGAGGGGGATAATCAGCCCCAGCATTTT	CASSLEGDNQPQHF
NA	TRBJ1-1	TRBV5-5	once	TGTGCCAGCAGCTTGACAGTACTTAACACTGAAGCTTTCTTT	CASSLTVLNTEAFF
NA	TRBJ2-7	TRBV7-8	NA	TGTGCCAGCAGCCTTCGTCGGGACTACGAGCAGTACTTC	CASSLRRDYEQYF
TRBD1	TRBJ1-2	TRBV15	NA	TGTGCCACCAGCAGAGATCTGAGACAGGGTGATGGCTACACCTTC	CATSRDLRQGDGYTF
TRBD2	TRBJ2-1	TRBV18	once	TGTGCCAGCTCACCAAGGCTAGCGGGAGATTACAATGAGCAGTTCTTC	CASSPRLAGDYNEQFF
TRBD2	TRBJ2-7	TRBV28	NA	TGTGCCAGCAGTTTTCCTAGCGGCGGGGGTGAGCAGTACTTC	CASSFPSGGGEQYF
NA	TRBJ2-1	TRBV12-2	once	TGTGCAAGTCGCTGGAGGACATTGACAGGAAATGAGCAGTTCTTC	CASRWRTLTGNEQFF
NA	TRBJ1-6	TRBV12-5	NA	TGTGCTAGTGGTTTGCAGATTTATAATTCACCCCTCCACTTT	CASGLQIYNSPLHF
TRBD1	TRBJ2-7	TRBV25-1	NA	TGTGCCAGCAGTGAATCCGGGACAGGGAAATACGAGCAGTACTTC	CASSESGTGKYEQYF
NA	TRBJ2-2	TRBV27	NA	TGTGCCAGCAGTACGTGGACAGACACCGGGGAGCTGTTTTTT	CASSTWTDTGELFF
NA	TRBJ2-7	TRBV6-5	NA	TGTGCCAGCAGTTACTCGATGGTCAACGGGTACGAGCAGTACTTC	CASSYSMVNGYEQYF
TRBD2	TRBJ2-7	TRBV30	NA	TGTGCCTGGATGTTGGCTAGCGGGTACGAGCAGTACTTC	CAWMLASGYEQYF
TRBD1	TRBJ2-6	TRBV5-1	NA	TGCGCCAGCAGCTTGACAGGGGCTGGGGCCAACGTCCTGACTTTC	CASSLTGAGANVLTF
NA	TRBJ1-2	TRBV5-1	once	TGCGCCAGCAGCCAAGGGACACGAGTGGAGAGCTACACCTTC	CASSQGTRVESYTF
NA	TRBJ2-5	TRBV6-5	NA	TGTGCCAGCAGTTACTTCGCGGGGTCCAAAGAGACCCAGTACTTC	CASSYFAGSKETQYF
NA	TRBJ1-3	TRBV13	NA	TGTGCCAGCAGCTTTGGCGGGGGTAGGCGCTCTGGAAACACCATATATTTT	CASSFGGGRRSGNTIYF
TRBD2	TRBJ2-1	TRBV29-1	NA	TGCAGCGTCCGGTTAGGCGGGGGGAATAATGAGCAGTTCTTC	CSVRLGGGNNEQFF
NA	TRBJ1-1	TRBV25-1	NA	TGTGCCAGTCAATCCAGGGAAGAGGCTTTCTTT	CASQSREEAFF
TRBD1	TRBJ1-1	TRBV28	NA	TGTGCCAGCAGTCAGAGGACAGGTGGGAGAGGAGCTTTCTTT	CASSQRTGGRGAFF
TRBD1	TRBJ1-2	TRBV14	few	TGTGCCAGCAGCCAAGTCGACGGTTTGAACAGGGGGTTCGTCTATGGCTACACCTTC	CASSQVDGLNRGFVYGYTF
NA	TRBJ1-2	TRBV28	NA	TGTGCCAGCTCCGATGGGGGGAACTATGGCTACACCTTC	CASSDGGNYGYTF
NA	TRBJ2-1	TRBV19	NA	TGTGCCAGTAGTCGGACTAACTACAATGAGCAGTTCTTC	CASSRTNYNEQFF
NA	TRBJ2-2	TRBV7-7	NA	TGTGCTAGCAGCTTAGTTCAGGGCGCGAACACCGGGGAGCTGTTTTTT	CASSLVQGANTGELFF
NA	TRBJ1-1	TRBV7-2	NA	TGTGCCAGCAGCCCACGAGTATCTATGGAAGCTTTCTTT	CASSPRVSMEAFF
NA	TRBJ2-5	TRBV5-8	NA	TGTGCCAGCAGCTTGGGAGGGTTAGGGGAGACCCAGTACTTC	CASSLGGLGETQYF
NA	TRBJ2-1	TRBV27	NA	TGTGCCAGCAGTTTTGGAGAACTAATCTACAATGAGCAGTTCTTC	CASSFGELIYNEQFF
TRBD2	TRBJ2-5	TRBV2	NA	TGTGCCAGCAGCCCCGGGACTAGCGGGACCCAGTACTTC	CASSPGTSGTQYF
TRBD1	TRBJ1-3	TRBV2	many	TGTGCCACCCAGGGACAGATCTCTGGAAACACCATATATTTT	CATQGQISGNTIYF
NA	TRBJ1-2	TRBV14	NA	TGTGCCAGCAGCCAAGTGGGCCTCAGATACCAGAGAGTTATTGGCTACACCTTC	CASSQVGLRYQRVIGYTF
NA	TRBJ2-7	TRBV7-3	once	TGTGCCAGCAGTGCCCTCGCCACAGGGAAGCTCGAGCAGTACTTC	CASSALATGKLEQYF
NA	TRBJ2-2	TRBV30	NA	TGTGCCTGGAAAGGGGGGGGGAACACCGGGGAGCTGTTTTTT	CAWKGGGNTGELFF
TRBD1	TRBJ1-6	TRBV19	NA	TGTGCCAGTAGTATTCCGGACAGGGGTCGGTCACCCCTCCACTTT	CASSIPDRGRSPLHF